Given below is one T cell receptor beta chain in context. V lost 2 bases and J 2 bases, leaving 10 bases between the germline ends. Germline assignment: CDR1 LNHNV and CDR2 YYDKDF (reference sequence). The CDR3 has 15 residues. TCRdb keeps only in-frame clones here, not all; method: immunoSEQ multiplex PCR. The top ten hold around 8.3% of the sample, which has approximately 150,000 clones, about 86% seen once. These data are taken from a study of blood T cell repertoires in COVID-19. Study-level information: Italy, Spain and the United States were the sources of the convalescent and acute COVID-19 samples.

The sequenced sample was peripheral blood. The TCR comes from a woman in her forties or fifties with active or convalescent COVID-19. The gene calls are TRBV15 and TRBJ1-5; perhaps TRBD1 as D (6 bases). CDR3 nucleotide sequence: TGTGCCACCAGCAGAAAGAACAGGGGCAATCAGCCCCAGCATTTT. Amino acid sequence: CATSRKNRGNQPQHF.